A single sample is the source of the 20 T cell receptor beta chains below, sequenced in a study of cytomegalovirus exposure and HLA in healthy donors. Primers: 60 Vbeta forward and 13 Jbeta reverse. This table comes from immunoSEQ multiplex PCR, and its TCRdb copy is limited to in-frame clones, with some not included. In the table there are approximately 30,000 clones, roughly two fifths of which are singletons. Sequenced sample: PBMCs. Source of these receptors: a woman between 50 and 59 years old in good health and CMV-seronegative.

J is TRBJ1-1 and V is TRBV5-1; D is undetermined. The germline gives CDR1 SGHRS, CDR2 YFSETQ. V lost 4 bases to trimming and J lost 1 base, with 8 bases between them. The length of the CDR3 is 13 residues. The CDR3 sequence is CASSREGNTEAFF. The CDR3 bases are TGCGCCAGCAGCAGGGAGGGGAACACTGAAGCTTTCTTT.

The rearrangement uses TRBV7-9 and TRBJ1-1; D is uncertain. V was trimmed by 5 bases and J by 1 base, leaving 17 bases between them. The CDR3 covers 16 residues. The germline V gene has CDR1 SEHNR and CDR2 FQNEAQ (reference sequence). The CDR3 DNA is TGTGCCAGCAGCGGCCAAACACGGGGAGGGAACACTGAAGCTTTCTTT. Encoded protein: CASSGQTRGGNTEAFF.

This CDR3 reads CASTPRAVNTGELFF. CDR3 DNA: TGTGCCAGCACCCCGAGGGCGGTGAACACCGGGGAGCTGTTTTTT. The rearrangement links TRBV6-1 to TRBJ2-2, with D maybe TRBD2 (5 bases). Germline V lookup: CDR1 MNHNS, CDR2 SASEGT. This CDR3 has 15 amino acids. Trimming took 7 bases from V and 1 from J, leaving 13 bases between them.

The genes are TRBV18 and TRBJ2-3, with 7 nucleotides matching TRBD1. CDR1 and CDR2 from the germline V gene are KGHSH and LQKENI. The CDR3 contains 14 residues. The V and J ends lost 4 bases and 4 bases, in that order; junction bases with no gene match: 5. CDR3 sequence (DNA): TGTGCCAGCTCACTACAGGGGTCCGCAGATACGCAGTATTTT. Encoded protein: CASSLQGSADTQYF.

To note about this clone: The sample contains more than one DNA sequence encoding this CDR3. This chain links TRBV18 with TRBJ2-1; TRBD1 is a possible D gene (6 bases). CDR1 is KGHSH, CDR2 LQKENI, per germline. The CDR3 consists of 15 residues. V was pared by 2 bases and J by 2 bases, with 10 bases between. CDR3 DNA sequence: TGTGCCAGCTCACCAGAACAGGGTACCTACAATGAGCAGTTCTTC. It specifies CASSPEQGTYNEQFF.

The rearrangement uses TRBV7-3 and TRBJ1-1; TRBD1 is a possible D gene (6 bases). Trimming took off 5 bases at V and 1 base at J, with 14 bases between the two ends. CDR1 SGHTA and CDR2 FQGTGA come from the germline V gene. The CDR3 loop spans 15 amino acids. In DNA form, the CDR3 reads TGTGCCAGCAGCCTCCTAGGGGGAACGAACACTGAAGCTTTCTTT. The encoded protein is CASSLLGGTNTEAFF.

The rearrangement links TRBV6-5 to TRBJ2-5, with D perhaps TRBD1 (5 bases). V was clipped by 2 bases and J by 7 bases, with 5 bases between them. The germline V gene encodes CDR1 MNHEY and CDR2 SVGAGI. This CDR3 comprises 11 residues. This chain's CDR3 is CASSYGATQYF. CDR3 nucleotide sequence: TGTGCCAGCAGTTACGGGGCGACCCAGTACTTC.

The gene calls are TRBV5-1 and TRBJ2-7; 11 bases are a match to TRBD2. Germline trimming cut 4 bases from V and 4 bases from J; bases unmatched to any gene: 7. The CDR3 sequence is 15 residues long. Germline CDR1 is SGHRS and CDR2 is YFSETQ. The CDR3 sequence: CASSPTSGSFYEQYF. CDR3 nucleotide sequence: TGCGCCAGCAGCCCCACTAGCGGGAGTTTTTACGAGCAGTACTTC. Together with reference TRBV5-1 and TRBJ2-7, the CDR3 gives the full variable domain: KAGVTQTPRYLIKTRGQQVTLSCSPISGHRSVSWYQQTPGQGLQFLFEYFSETQRNKGNFPGRFSGRQFSNSRSEMNVSTLELGDSALYLCASSPTSGSFYEQYFGPGTRLTVT.

This chain connects TRBV5-1 to TRBJ2-3; TRBD2 aligns across 13 bases. V dropped 6 bases and J dropped 1; count of bases not matched to a gene: 2. The CDR3 runs to 15 residues. Germline V gene sequence: CDR1 SGHRS, CDR2 YFSETQ. As DNA, the CDR3 is TGCGCCAGCACCGGACTAGCGGGGGGCACAGATACGCAGTATTTT. Amino acids: CASTGLAGGTDTQYF. Full variable domain (outside the CDR3, taken from reference TRBV5-1 and TRBJ2-3): KAGVTQTPRYLIKTRGQQVTLSCSPISGHRSVSWYQQTPGQGLQFLFEYFSETQRNKGNFPGRFSGRQFSNSRSEMNVSTLELGDSALYLCASTGLAGGTDTQYFGPGTRLTVL.

The gene calls are TRBV2 and TRBJ2-7; no definite D call. Germline V gene data show CDR1 as SNHLY and CDR2 as FYNNEI. The V end lost 4 bases, the J end lost 0 bases, and 7 bases lay between the germline ends. CDR3 size: 13 residues. The CDR3 sequence is CASSAKLSYEQYF. The CDR3 DNA follows: TGTGCCAGCAGTGCCAAGCTCTCCTACGAGCAGTACTTC.

This chain links TRBV28 with TRBJ2-3, with D unclear. V was cut by 6 bases and J by 0 bases, with 7 bases left in between. The CDR3 is 13 residues long. Germline V gene data show CDR1 as MDHEN and CDR2 as SYDVKM. DNA for the CDR3: TGTGCCAGCAGCGGGTTAAGCACAGATACGCAGTATTTT. Amino acid sequence: CASSGLSTDTQYF.

CDR3 sequence: CAISESTGGTDTQYF. CDR3 DNA: TGTGCCATCAGTGAGTCGACCGGGGGTACAGATACGCAGTATTTT. V and J are TRBV10-3 and TRBJ2-3, with D possibly TRBD2 on 6 matching bases. V shed 0 bases and J shed 3 bases, with 10 bases lying between them. The CDR3 has 15 amino acids. Germline CDR1 reads ENHRY; CDR2 reads SYGVKD.

The chain carries TRBV28 and TRBJ1-2, with 8 bases identical to TRBD1. CDR3 size: 13 residues. The V segment lost 10 bases and the J segment 7 bases; nucleotides outside the gene matches: 11. Germline-derived CDR1 and CDR2 are MDHEN and SYDVKM. The CDR3 here is CATHPTGDGGYTF. The CDR3 region has the DNA TGTGCCACCCATCCGACAGGGGACGGTGGCTACACCTTC.

CDR3 sequence: CASSVVGTGAGELFF. The CDR3 DNA is TGTGCCAGCAGCGTAGTAGGGACAGGGGCCGGGGAGCTGTTTTTT. This rearrangement joins TRBV9 to TRBJ2-2, with 10 bases aligning to TRBD1. The germline gives CDR1 SGDLS, CDR2 YYNGEE. The CDR3 is 15 amino acids. After removal of 0 bases from V and 6 bases from J, the junction contained 2 bases not matched to a gene.

The V call is TRBV6-5, the J call TRBJ1-5; D might be TRBD1 (5 bases). In germline, CDR1 is MNHEY, CDR2 SVGAGI. Deletions cut 0 bases from V and 5 bases from J, with 8 bases between. The CDR3 runs to 14 residues. The DNA of the CDR3 is TGTGCCAGCAGTTACTCTGCGGGGGATCAGCCCCAGCATTTT. Encoded protein: CASSYSAGDQPQHF.

The sample holds a few counts of this clone. The chain has TRBV30 and TRBJ1-1, with 7 bases lining up with TRBD1. The CDR3 spans 12 residues. Germline V gene data show CDR1 as GTSNPN and CDR2 as SVGIG (reference sequence). With V trimmed by 4 bases and J by 7 bases, 6 bases remained unmatched. CDR3 DNA: TGTGCCTGGACCAGGGGGAGAGATGAAGCTTTCTTT. This translates into CAWTRGRDEAFF.

The chain has TRBV5-1 and TRBJ2-1, with 9 nucleotides matching TRBD2. V dropped 5 bases and J dropped 5; count of bases not matched to a gene: 5. Germline CDR1 reads SGHRS; CDR2 reads YFSETQ. The CDR3 is 14 residues long. The CDR3 loop reads CASRGLAFNNEQFF. The CDR3 bases are TGCGCCAGCAGGGGACTAGCATTTAACAATGAGCAGTTCTTC. Full variable domain (rest looked up from reference TRBV5-1 and TRBJ2-1): KAGVTQTPRYLIKTRGQQVTLSCSPISGHRSVSWYQQTPGQGLQFLFEYFSETQRNKGNFPGRFSGRQFSNSRSEMNVSTLELGDSALYLCASRGLAFNNEQFFGPGTRLTVL.

The sample holds a few counts of this clone. The chain joins TRBV27 to TRBJ2-7; 9 nucleotides agree with TRBD1. J was trimmed by 7 bases and V by 4 bases; bases with no gene match: 8. This CDR3 comprises 14 residues. CDR1 and CDR2 (germline): MNHEY, SMNVEV (reference sequence). The CDR3 sequence is CASSWDRDAGEQYF. Written as DNA, the CDR3 is TGTGCCAGCAGTTGGGACAGGGACGCGGGTGAGCAGTACTTC.

The rearrangement uses TRBV6-5 and TRBJ1-1; 7 nucleotides match TRBD1. Trimming removed 7 bases from V and 0 bases from J; junction bases left unmatched: 5. Germline V gene sequence: CDR1 MNHEY, CDR2 SVGAGI. This CDR3 comprises 14 residues. The CDR3 reads CASTSTGLNTEAFF. DNA of the CDR3: TGTGCCAGCACTTCGACAGGGTTGAACACTGAAGCTTTCTTT.

There are a few counts of this clone. The chain recombines TRBV30 with TRBJ2-5; 15 bases map to TRBD2. This CDR3 has 16 residues. Trimming took 1 base from V and 2 from J; bases not matched to a gene: 2. From germline, CDR1 is GTSNPN and CDR2 SVGIG (reference sequence). CDR3 sequence reads: CAWSAGLAGGQETQYF. CDR3 nucleotides: TGTGCCTGGAGTGCAGGACTAGCGGGGGGGCAAGAGACCCAGTACTTC.